These 31 T cell receptor beta chains were all obtained from the same sample, sequenced in a study of T cell repertoires in cytomegalovirus infection. The antigens these receptors bind are not known. A single record per CDR3 protein comes from TCRdb applying MiXCR to the reads. This table holds 300,000 to 400,000 distinct CDR3 sequences, 25% to 35% found once. The sample was cultured PBMCs, taken from culture after CMV antigen stimulation. Source of these receptors: a human donor in good health (CMV status not recorded). Some clones in this sample may be carry-over from other donors' samples.

This clonotype turned up a few times. V and J are TRBV4-3 and TRBJ1-5; the D gene is possibly TRBD1 (6 bases). The V end was cut by 2 bases, the J end by 1 base, with 12 bases between. Germline V gene lookup returns CDR1 LGHNA and CDR2 YSLEER. CDR3 size: 16 residues. The CDR3 loop is CASSQQLDSSNQPQHF. CDR3 in DNA: TGCGCCAGCAGCCAACAACTGGACAGCAGCAATCAGCCCCAGCATTTT.

Many counts were recorded for this clonotype. The chain combines TRBV7-9 with TRBJ1-1; D gene uncertain. This CDR3 has 11 residues. Trimming removed 2 bases from V and 4 bases from J, with 2 bases in between. Germline V gene lookup returns CDR1 SEHNR and CDR2 FQNEAQ (reference sequence). CDR3 bases: TGTGCCAGCAGCTTAACCACTGAAGCTTTCTTT. This encodes CASSLTTEAFF.

This rearrangement joins TRBV6-2 or TRBV6-3 to TRBJ2-1, with D possibly being TRBD2 (6 bases). The length of the CDR3 is 14 residues. Germline values: CDR1 MNHEY, CDR2 SVGEGT. V lost 5 bases and J lost 8, with 16 bases in between. The DNA of the CDR3 is TGTGCCAGCAGTCACCGGGAGCTGGGGGATGAGCAGTTCTTC. It is translated as CASSHRELGDEQFF.

The chain carries TRBV25-1 and TRBJ1-2; 9 bases match TRBD1. The CDR3 is made up of 15 amino acids. Per germline, CDR1 MGHDK and CDR2 SYGVNS. With V trimmed by 4 bases and J by 2 bases, 5 bases remained unmatched. The CDR3, as DNA: TGTGCCAGCAGTGCCCGGACAGGGGTAAACTATGGCTACACCTTC. Amino acids: CASSARTGVNYGYTF.

The J gene is TRBJ1-1, the V gene TRBV2; D gene ambiguous. The germline gives CDR1 SNHLY, CDR2 FYNNEI. The CDR3 length is 13 residues. Trimming removed 8 bases from V and 1 base from J, with 11 bases in between. As DNA, the CDR3 is TGTGCCAGCTTACTTAGGAGGAACACTGAAGCTTTCTTT. Encoded protein: CASLLRRNTEAFF.

The chain uses TRBV29-1 and TRBJ2-7, with TRBD1 matching over 7 bases. The V gene end was trimmed by 4 bases and the J gene end by 2 bases; junction bases not matched to a gene: 5. Germline-derived CDR1 and CDR2 are SQVTM and ANQGSEA. The CDR3 runs to 13 residues. The CDR3 reads CSVARDSTYEQYF. DNA of the CDR3: TGCAGCGTTGCCCGGGACAGTACCTACGAGCAGTACTTC.

A few counts support this clonotype. The genes are TRBV12-3 or TRBV12-4 and TRBJ2-6; D is ambiguous. The V and J ends lost 6 bases and 1 base respectively, with 25 bases between them. The CDR3 runs to 20 residues. Here the CDR3 reads CASSYPDPVFGFSGANVLTF. CDR3 DNA: TGTGCCAGCAGCTATCCGGACCCAGTTTTTGGCTTTTCTGGGGCCAACGTCCTGACTTTC.

This sequence joins TRBV7-3 and TRBJ2-3, with TRBD1 identical over 8 bases. CDR3 length equals 15 residues. Germline values: CDR1 SGHTA, CDR2 FQGTGA. V shed 5 bases, J shed 4 bases, and the junction held 8 bases outside the gene matches. CDR3 DNA sequence: TGTGCCAGCAGCCACGGACAGGGTCGTGCAGATACGCAGTATTTT. Its protein product is CASSHGQGRADTQYF.

This clonotype was recorded a few times. The chain carries TRBV12-3 or TRBV12-4 and TRBJ2-5; D perhaps matches TRBD1 (5 bases). This CDR3 has 14 amino acids. V lost 7 bases and J lost 3, with 15 bases in between. The CDR3 is CASTVPGREETQYF. The CDR3 DNA reads TGTGCCAGCACCGTACCGGGCAGGGAAGAGACCCAGTACTTC.

The table lists this clonotype with a count of one. The chain links TRBV11-3 to TRBJ2-3; 11 bases agree with TRBD2. The trim removed 3 bases at V and 5 bases at J, leaving 4 bases unmatched. Looked up from germline, CDR1 is SGHNT and CDR2 is YENEEA. CDR3 length: 15 residues. The CDR3 loop reads CASSLTSGTGDTQYF. CDR3 DNA sequence: TGTGCCAGCAGCTTGACTAGCGGGACCGGAGATACGCAGTATTTT.

This clonotype was seen a few times. The rearrangement joins TRBV6-1 to TRBJ1-1; no firm D call. With 0 bases removed from V and 1 base from J, the gap between germline ends came to 12 bases. Germline-derived CDR1 and CDR2 are MNHNS and SASEGT. There are 16 residues in the CDR3. CDR3 in amino acids: CASSEAAYRPNTEAFF. The CDR3 coding sequence is TGTGCCAGCAGTGAAGCTGCGTATCGCCCGAACACTGAAGCTTTCTTT.

The chain's CDR3 is CASSLPRTQQYF. CDR3 coding DNA: TGTGCCAGCAGCTTACCCCGGACTCAGCAGTACTTC. V gene TRBV7-6 combines with J gene TRBJ2-7, with a tentative D call TRBD2 (5 bases). The CDR3 extends over 12 amino acids. V lost 2 bases to trimming and J lost 8 bases, with 10 bases between them. Germline-derived CDR1 and CDR2 are SGHVS and FNYEAQ.

The rearrangement links TRBV6-8 to TRBJ1-2; D call uncertain. The length of the CDR3 is 13 residues. The germline V and J ends were trimmed by 7 bases and 3 bases, with 12 bases remaining between them. Germline-derived CDR1 and CDR2 are MNHGY and SAAAGT. The DNA for the CDR3 is TGTGCCAGCACCCCCGGGGTGGACTATGGCTACACCTTC. It translates to CASTPGVDYGYTF.

This clonotype was observed once. V gene TRBV29-1 combines with J gene TRBJ1-2; the match to TRBD1 covers 8 bases. V lost 3 bases, J lost 8 bases, and 8 bases stayed unmatched. CDR1 and CDR2 (germline): SQVTM, ANQGSEA. The CDR3 has 13 residues. The DNA of the CDR3 is TGCAGCGTTGACAGGGGGCAGGAGTCAGGCTACACCTTC. The encoded protein is CSVDRGQESGYTF.

V is TRBV27 and J is TRBJ1-1; D not resolved. Germline V gives CDR1 MNHEY, CDR2 SMNVEV (reference sequence). Trimming left V 3 bases short and J 5 bases short, with 10 bases between. The CDR3 contains 13 residues. The CDR3: CASSFGMGTEAFF. The CDR3 DNA is TGTGCCAGCAGTTTCGGGATGGGAACTGAAGCTTTCTTT.

J is TRBJ2-1 and V is TRBV2; 14 positions match TRBD2. Trimming took 5 bases from V and 8 from J; bases not matched to a gene: 5. This CDR3 spans 15 amino acids. The germline V gene has CDR1 SNHLY and CDR2 FYNNEI. The CDR3 nucleotides are TGTGCCAGCAGTCCCGGGACTAGCGGGAGCGATGAGCAGTTCTTC. This gives the protein CASSPGTSGSDEQFF. The complete variable domain, with remaining parts taken from reference TRBV2 and TRBJ2-1, reads EPEVTQTPSHQVTQMGQEVILRCVPISNHLYFYWYRQILGQKVEFLVSFYNNEISEKSEIFDDQFSVERPDGSNFTLKIRSTKLEDSAMYFCASSPGTSGSDEQFFGPGTRLTVL.

The chain couples TRBV5-1 to TRBJ2-5, with TRBD2 as a possible D gene (6 bases). Germline V lookup: CDR1 SGHRS, CDR2 YFSETQ. V was clipped by 5 bases and J by 4 bases, with 15 bases between them. The CDR3 runs to 14 residues. CDR3 protein: CASSPGTEGETQYF. In DNA form, the CDR3 reads TGCGCCAGCAGTCCCGGGACGGAGGGAGAGACCCAGTACTTC.

This chain connects TRBV18 to TRBJ1-2; D is unresolved. The V gene's germline CDR1 is KGHSH and CDR2 LQKENI. The CDR3 contains 13 residues. Trimming removed 1 base from V and 6 bases from J, with 9 bases in between. The CDR3 loop is CASSPQGRDGYTF. The CDR3 coding sequence is TGTGCCAGCTCACCACAAGGGAGGGATGGCTACACCTTC.

The chain employs TRBV15 and TRBJ2-2; a possible D gene is TRBD2 (5 bases). This CDR3 contains 16 residues. V dropped 0 bases and J dropped 5 bases, with 13 bases sitting between them. Germline loops: CDR1 LNHNV, CDR2 YYDKDF (reference sequence). Here the CDR3 DNA reads TGTGCCACCAGCAGAGATCAACGGGGTGGTACCGGGGAGCTGTTTTTT. This translates into CATSRDQRGGTGELFF.

This clonotype was seen more than once but under ten times. The chain has TRBV28 and TRBJ1-2; D is undetermined. CDR3 length: 14 amino acids. CDR1 is MDHEN, CDR2 SYDVKM, per germline. The V and J ends lost 3 bases and 7 bases respectively, with 15 bases between them. The CDR3 DNA follows: TGTGCCAGCAGTTTCGCCGAAGTGGTAGGTGGCTACACCTTC. Translating it yields CASSFAEVVGGYTF.

This rearrangement joins TRBV27 to TRBJ2-3, with a tentative D call TRBD2 (5 bases). Germline V lookup: CDR1 MNHEY, CDR2 SMNVEV (reference sequence). V lost 3 bases and J lost 2, with 9 bases in between. The CDR3 is made up of 14 amino acids. CDR3 sequence (DNA): TGTGCCAGCAGTTTTAAGCGGTTCACAGATACGCAGTATTTT. It specifies CASSFKRFTDTQYF.

This clonotype turned up a few times. For the CDR3, the DNA is TGCGCCAGCAGCCAAGTGGGGTCCGACAGGGCGTGGGGCTACACCTTC. Its translation: CASSQVGSDRAWGYTF. The chain uses TRBV4-1 and TRBJ1-2; 7 nucleotides line up with TRBD1. J gave up 8 bases and V 1 base, and 13 bases lay outside the gene matches. The germline V gene has CDR1 MGHRA and CDR2 YSYEKL. The CDR3 loop spans 16 amino acids.

V gene TRBV6-2 or TRBV6-3 combines with J gene TRBJ1-2; D call uncertain. CDR1 is MNHEY, CDR2 SVGEGT, per germline. Trimming pared 6 bases from V and 4 bases from J, leaving 12 bases between. This CDR3 is built from 13 residues. CDR3 nucleotide sequence: TGTGCCAGCAGGACGGACGGCTTCTATGGCTACACCTTC. It yields the protein CASRTDGFYGYTF.

The chain has TRBV9 and TRBJ1-3; the match to TRBD1 covers 8 bases. Germline V lookup: CDR1 SGDLS, CDR2 YYNGEE. The V gene end was trimmed by 0 bases and the J gene end by 2 bases; junction bases not matched to a gene: 4. This CDR3 comprises 16 residues. The CDR3 region has the DNA TGTGCCAGCAGCGTAGGGGGGACAGGCGCTGGAAACACCATATATTTT. Translation gives CASSVGGTGAGNTIYF.

This clonotype was counted only a few times. This chain joins TRBV20-1 and TRBJ1-2, with unresolved D. Germline V gene lookup returns CDR1 DFQATT and CDR2 SNEGSKA (reference sequence). The CDR3 covers 13 residues. V was pared by 3 bases and J by 6 bases, with 14 bases between. The CDR3 is CSASFTRFDGYTF. The CDR3 nucleotides are TGCAGTGCTAGTTTTACGAGATTCGATGGCTACACCTTC.

This clonotype was observed at least ten times. The chain joins TRBV7-6 to TRBJ1-4; tentative D call: TRBD1 (5 bases). Germline CDR1 SGHVS, CDR2 FNYEAQ. Trimming removed 0 bases from V and 3 bases from J, with 8 bases in between. This CDR3 has 15 amino acids. CDR3 protein: CASSLADTPNEKLFF. DNA for the CDR3: TGTGCCAGCAGCTTAGCGGACACCCCTAATGAAAAACTGTTTTTT. Supplemented by reference TRBV7-6 and TRBJ1-4, the full variable domain reads GAGVSQSPRYKVTKRGQDVALRCDPISGHVSLYWYRQALGQGPEFLTYFNYEAQQDKSGLPNDRFSAERPEGSISTLTIQRTEQRDSAMYRCASSLADTPNEKLFFGSGTQLSVL.

The J gene is TRBJ2-3, the V gene TRBV18, with D possibly being TRBD2 (7 bases). CDR1 and CDR2 from the germline V gene are KGHSH and LQKENI. The CDR3 covers 16 residues. The V gene lost 3 bases and the J gene lost 2 bases, with 15 bases spanning the gap. The CDR3 protein is CASSPPGDYHTDTQYF. CDR3 bases: TGTGCCAGCTCACCTCCAGGGGACTATCACACAGATACGCAGTATTTT.

This sequence joins TRBV12-3 or TRBV12-4 and TRBJ1-4; maybe TRBD1 (5 bases). The CDR3 length is 13 residues. Trimming left V 5 bases short and J 8 bases short, with 12 bases between. DNA of the CDR3: TGTGCCAGCAGTGACAGTCTGGGGGAAAAACTGTTTTTT. It translates to CASSDSLGEKLFF.

The chain uses TRBV19 and TRBJ2-7; 11 bases are a match to TRBD1. Germline V gene data show CDR1 as LNHDA and CDR2 as SQIVND (reference sequence). The J segment lost 3 bases and the V segment lost 5 bases, leaving 3 bases of the junction unmatched. The CDR3 totals 14 residues. CDR3 protein: CASSGQGAIYEQYF. Here the CDR3 DNA reads TGTGCCAGTAGTGGACAGGGGGCGATCTACGAGCAGTACTTC.

The table lists this clonotype with a few counts. The V call is TRBV19, the J call TRBJ1-4; 7 bases are a match to TRBD1. Germline CDR1 is LNHDA and CDR2 is SQIVND (reference sequence). V lost 3 bases, J lost 8 bases, and 6 bases stayed unmatched. The CDR3 has 14 residues. The chain's CDR3 is CASSMDRRTEKLFF. In DNA, the CDR3 is TGTGCCAGTAGTATGGACAGGCGGACAGAAAAACTGTTTTTT.

CDR3 bases: TGTGCCAGCAGCTTAACAGGGGGCCTAATGAACACTGAAGCTTTCTTT. Encoded protein: CASSLTGGLMNTEAFF. The genes are TRBV7-9 and TRBJ1-1, with 9 bases aligning to TRBD1. Trimming removed 2 bases from V and 0 bases from J; junction bases left unmatched: 4. This CDR3 spans 16 amino acids. The V gene's germline CDR1 is SEHNR and CDR2 FQNEAQ (reference sequence).